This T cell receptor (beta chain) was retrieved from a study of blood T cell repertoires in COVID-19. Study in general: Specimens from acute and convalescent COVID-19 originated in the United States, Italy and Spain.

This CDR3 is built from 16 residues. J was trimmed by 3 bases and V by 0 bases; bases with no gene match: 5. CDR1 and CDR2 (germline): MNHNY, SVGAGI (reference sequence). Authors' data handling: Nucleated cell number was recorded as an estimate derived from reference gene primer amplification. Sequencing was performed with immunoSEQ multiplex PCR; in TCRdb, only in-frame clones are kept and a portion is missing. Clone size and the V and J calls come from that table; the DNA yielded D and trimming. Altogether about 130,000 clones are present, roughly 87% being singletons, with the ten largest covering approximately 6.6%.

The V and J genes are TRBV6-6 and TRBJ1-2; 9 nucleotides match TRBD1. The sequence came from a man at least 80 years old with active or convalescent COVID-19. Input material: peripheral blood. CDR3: CASSYSNRGLDYGYTF. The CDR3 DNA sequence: TGTGCCAGCAGTTACTCGAACAGGGGGCTCGACTATGGCTACACCTTC.